This entry describes one T cell receptor beta chain. The target antigen is unknown. This record comes from a study of radiotherapy plus CTLA-4 blockade in lung cancer. Study-level background: An objective response was seen in around a sixth of patients, and disease control in 30% to 35%. Findings and caveats of the study: In blood, after radiotherapy plus ipilimumab, tumor-derived TCR clones expanded. Increased serum interferon-beta after radiation also reportedly predicted response strongly.

Germline assignment: CDR1 SEHNR and CDR2 FQNEAQ (reference sequence). Trimming removed 1 base at V and 4 bases at J, with 7 bases between. CDR3 length: 14 residues. Chemo-refractory metastatic non-small-cell lung cancer patients underwent focal radiation alongside CTLA-4 blockade with ipilimumab. Sequencing was performed with immunoSEQ multiplex PCR; in TCRdb, only in-frame clones are kept and a portion is missing. The sample has 45,000 or so clones; less than 85% are singletons. The specimen was peripheral blood, collected from a patient treated with radiotherapy plus ipilimumab. The clonotype was recovered from a human donor with non-small cell lung cancer who had stable disease on radiotherapy plus ipilimumab. The chain joins TRBV7-9 to TRBJ2-2, with D uncertain. The CDR3 loop reads CASSLVDVTGELFF. In DNA, the CDR3 is TGTGCCAGCAGCTTAGTCGATGTCACCGGGGAGCTGTTTTTT.